The 19 T cell receptor beta chains in this list originate from one sample, sequenced in a study of PD-1 blockade in classical Hodgkin lymphoma. Data came from immunoSEQ multiplex PCR; TCRdb stores just in-frame clones and leaves some out. This table holds about 6,400 clones, 73% found once. Stated time point: cycle 4 day 1 (C4D1), after less than 7 weeks of nivolumab. All trial patients relapsed after autologous stem cell transplantation. Magnetic negative selection, applied to thawed PBMCs, was used to isolate the CD8+ T cells. Source: CD8+ T cells from blood, taken before the fourth cycle of nivolumab. The origin of the receptors is a human donor with classical Hodgkin lymphoma.

CDR3 region: CASSQVAGWETQYF. DNA for the CDR3: TGCGCCAGCAGCCAAGTTGCGGGATGGGAGACCCAGTACTTC. The genes are TRBV4-1 and TRBJ2-5; tentatively, D is TRBD2 (6 bases). V shed 1 base and J shed 5 bases, with 11 bases lying between them. CDR1 is MGHRA and CDR2 is YSYEKL in the germline V gene. CDR3 size: 14 residues.

CDR3 in amino acids: CASSLTGGAFYGYTF. The CDR3 DNA follows: TGTGCCAGCAGTTTAACCGGGGGCGCTTTCTATGGCTACACCTTC. V and J are TRBV28 and TRBJ1-2; D perhaps matches TRBD1 (6 bases). V was pared by 2 bases and J by 4 bases, with 14 bases between. Germline lookup yields CDR1 MDHEN and CDR2 SYDVKM. The CDR3 runs 15 residues.

The rearrangement links TRBV7-9 to TRBJ2-5; no clear D. The CDR3 runs 14 residues. The V end lost 4 bases, the J end lost 5 bases, and 14 bases lay between the germline ends. CDR1 SEHNR and CDR2 FQNEAQ come from the germline V gene (reference sequence). The DNA of the CDR3 is TGTGCCAGCAGCTCAGTATACCCGCGGGAGACCCAGTACTTC. It codes for CASSSVYPRETQYF.

The genes are TRBV19 and TRBJ2-7, with D perhaps TRBD1 or TRBD2 (6 bases each). V dropped 6 bases and J dropped 2 bases, with 14 bases sitting between them. Germline lookup yields CDR1 LNHDA and CDR2 SQIVND (reference sequence). CDR3 length: 14 amino acids. The CDR3 protein is CASSARGEPYEQYF. The CDR3 bases are TGTGCCAGTAGCGCGAGGGGGGAACCCTACGAGCAGTACTTC. Supplemented by reference TRBV19 and TRBJ2-7, the full variable domain reads DGGITQSPKYLFRKEGQNVTLSCEQNLNHDAMYWYRQDPGQGLRLIYYSQIVNDFQKGDIAEGYSVSREKKESFPLTVTSAQKNPTAFYLCASSARGEPYEQYFGPGTRLTVT.

The chain recombines TRBV7-6 with TRBJ2-1, with D possibly matching TRBD2 (5 bases). Germline V lookup: CDR1 SGHVS, CDR2 FNYEAQ. This CDR3 is 17 amino acids long. With 1 base removed from V and 0 bases from J, the gap between germline ends came to 13 bases. The CDR3 is CASSLGGKGRSYNEQFF. DNA of the CDR3: TGTGCCAGCAGCTTAGGAGGGAAAGGGCGCTCCTACAATGAGCAGTTCTTC.

This clone was detected a few times. The chain recombines TRBV9 with TRBJ2-3; 9 bases align to TRBD2. CDR3 size: 16 residues. CDR1 and CDR2 from the germline V gene are SGDLS and YYNGEE. V shed 4 bases, J shed 6 bases, and the junction held 12 bases outside the gene matches. CDR3 nucleotides: TGTGCCAGCAGCCCGCGGGGGGGTAGGTCGGTGGATACGCAGTATTTT. As protein: CASSPRGGRSVDTQYF.

CDR3 nucleotides: TGTGCCAGCAGTGAAGGACCGGGACAGGGGTTTTCCACTGAAGCTTTCTTT. Translation: CASSEGPGQGFSTEAFF. The chain employs TRBV2 and TRBJ1-1; TRBD1 matches 10 bases. The trim removed 1 base at V and 4 bases at J, leaving 9 bases unmatched. The CDR3 is 17 residues long. Germline-derived CDR1 and CDR2 are SNHLY and FYNNEI. The variable domain in full, completed from reference TRBV2 and TRBJ1-1, reads EPEVTQTPSHQVTQMGQEVILRCVPISNHLYFYWYRQILGQKVEFLVSFYNNEISEKSEIFDDQFSVERPDGSNFTLKIRSTKLEDSAMYFCASSEGPGQGFSTEAFFGQGTRLTVV.

V usage is TRBV30 and J usage is TRBJ1-1, with D hard to call. This CDR3 has 13 amino acids. The V gene lost 2 bases and the J gene lost 1 base, with 8 bases spanning the gap. Germline CDR1 and CDR2: GTSNPN and SVGIG (reference sequence). CDR3 sequence reads: CAWSLGGNTEAFF. In nucleotides, the CDR3 is TGTGCCTGGAGTTTAGGTGGGAACACTGAAGCTTTCTTT.

The V call is TRBV6-1, the J call TRBJ2-7; TRBD1 might be the D (6 bases). There are 16 residues in the CDR3. Trimming shortened V by 2 bases and J by 0 bases, and 14 bases separated the two germline ends. Germline V gene sequence: CDR1 MNHNS, CDR2 SASEGT. CDR3 sequence (DNA): TGTGCCAGCAGTGAACTCCCGGACAGACGCTCCTACGAGCAGTACTTC. It is translated as CASSELPDRRSYEQYF.

This clone was picked up one time. The chain joins TRBV27 to TRBJ2-2; 10 nucleotides line up with TRBD1. The CDR3 covers 16 residues. CDR1 is MNHEY and CDR2 is SMNVEV in the germline V gene (reference sequence). Trimming at V came to 6 bases and at J to 6 bases, leaving 10 bases not matched to a gene. The CDR3 sequence is CASSPRDRGRAGELFF. CDR3 DNA sequence: TGTGCCAGCAGCCCCCGGGACAGGGGTAGGGCCGGGGAGCTGTTTTTT.

The J gene is TRBJ2-7, the V gene TRBV28; D remains unclear. CDR3 length: 15 amino acids. The V end was cut by 1 base, the J end by 2 bases, with 12 bases between. Looked up from germline, CDR1 is MDHEN and CDR2 is SYDVKM. DNA of the CDR3: TGTGCCAGCAGTTTATCAGTAGGCGTAGCCTACGAGCAGTACTTC. Protein product: CASSLSVGVAYEQYF.

J is TRBJ2-5 and V is TRBV7-9; D tentatively fits TRBD1 or TRBD2 (5 bases each). The CDR3 is 14 residues long. Trimming took 4 bases from V and 5 from J, leaving 14 bases between them. Germline V lookup: CDR1 SEHNR, CDR2 FQNEAQ (reference sequence). The CDR3 DNA is TGTGCCAGCAGCTCGGCCACTTGGGGGGAGACCCAGTACTTC. Protein product: CASSSATWGETQYF.

The rearrangement links TRBV7-7 to TRBJ2-1; the D is unclear. This CDR3 has 13 amino acids. Per the germline V gene, CDR1 is SSHAT and CDR2 is FNYEAQ (reference sequence). Trimming pared 5 bases from V and 2 bases from J, leaving 7 bases between. The CDR3 sequence is CASSLSPYNEQFF. In DNA form, the CDR3 reads TGTGCCAGCAGCCTTAGCCCCTACAATGAGCAGTTCTTC.

The chain is built from TRBV5-4 and TRBJ2-5; 9 bases align to TRBD1. This CDR3 region has 16 residues. Germline V CDR1 and CDR2: SGHNT, YYREEE (reference sequence). With 3 bases clipped from V and 7 bases from J, the junction kept 13 bases outside the gene matches. The CDR3 nucleotides read TGTGCCAGCAGCTCCAGTGAGGACAGGGGACCTTGGACCCAGTACTTC. Translation gives CASSSSEDRGPWTQYF. Based on the CDR3 plus reference TRBV5-4 and TRBJ2-5, the full variable domain is ETGVTQSPTHLIKTRGQQVTLRCSSQSGHNTVSWYQQALGQGPQFIFQYYREEENGRGNFPPRFSGLQFPNYSSELNVNALELDDSALYLCASSSSEDRGPWTQYFGPGTRLLVL.

CDR3 sequence: CASSLVIWGQDGYGYTF. The CDR3 DNA sequence: TGTGCCAGCAGCTTGGTAATCTGGGGACAGGATGGATATGGCTACACCTTC. The V gene is TRBV5-6, the J gene TRBJ1-2; 8 nucleotides align to TRBD1. V shed 0 bases and J 5 bases; nucleotides not matched to a gene: 12. This CDR3 is 17 amino acids long. CDR1 SGHDT and CDR2 YYEEEE come from the germline V gene. The complete variable domain, with remaining parts taken from reference TRBV5-6 and TRBJ1-2, reads DAGVTQSPTHLIKTRGQQVTLRCSPKSGHDTVSWYQQALGQGPQFIFQYYEEEERQRGNFPDRFSGHQFPNYSSELNVNALLLGDSALYLCASSLVIWGQDGYGYTFGSGTRLTVV.

V and J are TRBV5-5 and TRBJ2-7; TRBD1 matches 8 bases. Unmatched junction bases numbered 10, after V lost 4 bases and J lost 1 base. CDR1 and CDR2 from the germline V gene are SGHKS and YYEKEE (reference sequence). The CDR3 sequence is 16 residues long. The CDR3 DNA reads TGTGCCAGCAGCCTCCAAGACAGGGGATTTTCCTACGAGCAGTACTTC. Translated, it gives CASSLQDRGFSYEQYF. Full variable domain (outside the CDR3, taken from reference TRBV5-5 and TRBJ2-7): DAGVTQSPTHLIKTRGQQVTLRCSPISGHKSVSWYQQVLGQGPQFIFQYYEKEERGRGNFPDRFSARQFPNYSSELNVNALLLGDSALYLCASSLQDRGFSYEQYFGPGTRLTVT.

The rearrangement joins TRBV7-9 to TRBJ2-7; no clear D gene. Trimming cost V 2 bases and J 0 bases, with 11 bases left between them. This CDR3 has 15 residues. Germline lookup yields CDR1 SEHNR and CDR2 FQNEAQ (reference sequence). CDR3 loop: CASSLSQTSSYEQYF. Written as DNA, the CDR3 is TGTGCCAGCAGCTTATCGCAGACAAGCTCCTACGAGCAGTACTTC.

This chain links TRBV7-2 with TRBJ2-2; D remains unclear. This CDR3 is 13 amino acids long. The V and J ends lost 2 bases and 6 bases respectively, with 7 bases between them. Germline loops: CDR1 SGHTA, CDR2 FQGNSA. CDR3 coding DNA: TGTGCCAGCAGCTTACCTTCTTCCGGGGAGCTGTTTTTT. As protein: CASSLPSSGELFF.

The rearrangement links TRBV2 to TRBJ1-2; 8 positions match TRBD1. CDR3 size: 13 residues. The V segment lost 6 bases and the J segment 4 bases; nucleotides outside the gene matches: 4. CDR1 SNHLY and CDR2 FYNNEI come from the germline V gene. The CDR3 loop is CASSDRGVYGYTF. CDR3 sequence (DNA): TGTGCCAGCAGCGACAGGGGAGTCTATGGCTACACCTTC.